The next 25 T cell receptor beta chains were all read from a single sample in a study of glioma-infiltrating T cells after dendritic cell vaccination. Sequencing used immunoSEQ multiplex PCR; TCRdb keeps in-frame clones, though not all of them. The table lists tens of thousands of clones, around 81% of them singletons. The material sequenced was blood, taken before dendritic cell vaccination. These TCRs come from a human donor with glioblastoma.

This chain uses TRBV4-1 with TRBJ1-2; 10 bases line up with TRBD1. J lost 6 bases, V lost 6 bases, and 7 bases had no gene match. Germline CDR1 MGHRA, CDR2 YSYEKL. This CDR3 is built from 14 residues. This chain's CDR3 is CASRQPGQGNGYTF. The CDR3, as DNA: TGCGCCAGCAGGCAACCGGGACAGGGGAATGGCTACACCTTC.

The rearrangement links TRBV5-6 to TRBJ1-2, with D perhaps matching TRBD1 (6 bases). There are 13 residues in the CDR3. The V end was cut by 3 bases, the J end by 8 bases, with 14 bases between. CDR1 and CDR2 (germline): SGHDT, YYEEEE. The CDR3 nucleotides are TGTGCCAGCAGCTCGTCAGGGGCGAAGGGCTACACCTTC. This codes for CASSSSGAKGYTF.

CDR3 amino acids: CASSPAGGLPTNEQFF. CDR3 nucleotide sequence: TGTGCCAGCAGCCCAGCGGGGGGCCTTCCTACCAATGAGCAGTTCTTC. V usage is TRBV9 and J usage is TRBJ2-1; 9 nucleotides align to TRBD2. Trimming at V came to 4 bases and at J to 6 bases, leaving 11 bases not matched to a gene. This CDR3 region has 16 residues. Germline-derived CDR1 and CDR2 are SGDLS and YYNGEE.

This clone occurred once. This chain connects TRBV7-6 to TRBJ1-3; 7 bases fit TRBD1. Per germline, CDR1 SGHVS and CDR2 FNYEAQ. This CDR3 spans 18 amino acids. Trimming at V came to 5 bases and at J to 0 bases, leaving 13 bases not matched to a gene. The CDR3 spells CASSPSHTTGASGNTIYF. The CDR3 DNA is TGTGCCAGCAGCCCAAGCCATACTACAGGGGCCTCTGGAAACACCATATATTTT. The variable domain in full, completed from reference TRBV7-6 and TRBJ1-3, reads GAGVSQSPRYKVTKRGQDVALRCDPISGHVSLYWYRQALGQGPEFLTYFNYEAQQDKSGLPNDRFSAERPEGSISTLTIQRTEQRDSAMYRCASSPSHTTGASGNTIYFGEGSWLTVV.

The chain uses TRBV4-1 and TRBJ2-5; a weak D match, TRBD2 (5 bases). The CDR3 totals 13 residues. The germline CDR1 and CDR2 sequences are MGHRA and YSYEKL. Trimming cost V 2 bases and J 2 bases, with 6 bases left between them. The CDR3 sequence: CASSQPGQETQYF. The CDR3 bases are TGCGCCAGCAGCCAACCGGGGCAAGAGACCCAGTACTTC.

This chain links TRBV29-1 with TRBJ2-3, with D possibly being TRBD2 (5 bases). Trimming removed 0 bases from V and 0 bases from J, with 10 bases in between. This CDR3 has 15 amino acids. CDR1 is SQVTM and CDR2 is ANQGSEA in the germline V gene. The CDR3 loop is CSVEDQRGSTDTQYF. The CDR3 region has the DNA TGCAGCGTTGAAGATCAACGCGGGAGCACAGATACGCAGTATTTT.

This sequence joins TRBV19 and TRBJ1-1, with 8 bases that match TRBD1. Trimming removed 7 bases from V and 0 bases from J; junction bases left unmatched: 10. Germline V gene lookup returns CDR1 LNHDA and CDR2 SQIVND (reference sequence). The CDR3 has 16 residues. The CDR3 region is CASIPGQGLMNTEAFF. The DNA for the CDR3 is TGTGCCAGTATCCCTGGACAGGGTCTCATGAACACTGAAGCTTTCTTT.

This clone was observed a handful of times. CDR3 bases: TGTGCCAGCAGCTTAGGAGGACAGGGCGGCCCCCAGCATTTT. Residues: CASSLGGQGGPQHF. The chain employs TRBV7-9 and TRBJ1-5, with 8 bases aligning to TRBD1. The CDR3 runs 14 residues. Per germline, CDR1 SEHNR and CDR2 FQNEAQ (reference sequence). V was clipped by 1 base and J by 10 bases; unmatched bases: 6. The whole variable domain, filled in from reference TRBV7-9 and TRBJ1-5, reads DTGVSQNPRHKITKRGQNVTFRCDPISEHNRLYWYRQTLGQGPEFLTYFQNEAQLEKSRLLSDRFSAERPKGSFSTLEIQRTEQGDSAMYLCASSLGGQGGPQHFGDGTRLSIL.

This chain connects TRBV6-5 to TRBJ1-2; TRBD1 aligns across 9 bases. The CDR3 extends over 14 amino acids. Germline V gene data show CDR1 as MNHEY and CDR2 as SVGAGI. The V segment lost 8 bases and the J segment 4 bases; nucleotides outside the gene matches: 8. DNA of the CDR3: TGTGCCAGCGGCGTCACAGGGGGCGTCTATGGCTACACCTTC. It is translated as CASGVTGGVYGYTF.

Concerning this clone: The same CDR3 also results from other DNA sequences found in this sample. The chain carries TRBV19 and TRBJ1-4; 7 nucleotides agree with TRBD1. CDR1 and CDR2 from the germline V gene are LNHDA and SQIVND (reference sequence). J lost 1 base, V lost 5 bases, and 7 bases had no gene match. The CDR3 consists of 16 residues. The CDR3 DNA sequence: TGTGCCAGTAGTTCGGAGACAGGGAGAACTAATGAAAAACTGTTTTTT. Protein: CASSSETGRTNEKLFF.

This chain links TRBV18 with TRBJ1-6; 8 bases match TRBD1. The CDR3 has 15 residues. V lost 4 bases, J lost 8 bases, and 7 bases stayed unmatched. In germline, CDR1 is KGHSH, CDR2 LQKENI. This chain's CDR3 is CASSLGQGGDSPLHF. DNA of the CDR3: TGTGCCAGCTCACTAGGACAGGGTGGGGATTCACCCCTCCACTTT.

The chain couples TRBV11-2 to TRBJ2-7, with 12 bases aligning to TRBD2. Germline-derived CDR1 and CDR2 are SGHAT and FQNNGV. J lost 5 bases, V lost 1 base, and 3 bases had no gene match. The CDR3 has 15 amino acids. The CDR3 protein is CASSLGTSGAHEQYF. Here the CDR3 DNA reads TGTGCCAGCAGCTTAGGGACTAGCGGGGCTCACGAGCAGTACTTC.

V usage is TRBV13 and J usage is TRBJ1-2; D is possibly TRBD1 (6 bases). The V gene lost 8 bases and the J gene lost 0 bases, with 10 bases spanning the gap. From germline, CDR1 is PRHDT and CDR2 FYEKMQ (reference sequence). This CDR3 is 13 amino acids long. The CDR3: CASGQLANYGYTF. The CDR3 region has the DNA TGTGCCAGCGGACAGTTAGCTAACTATGGCTACACCTTC.

With regard to this clone: Germline is not matched at one junction end, which may reflect a read error. The J gene is TRBJ1-4, the V gene TRBV2; 8 bases fit TRBD1. In germline, CDR1 is SNHLY, CDR2 FYNNEI. There are 14 residues in the CDR3. The chain's CDR3 is CASSYQGAGEKLVF. Written as DNA, the CDR3 is TGTGCCAGCAGTTATCAGGGGGCTGGGGAAAAACTGGTTTTT.

The genes are TRBV5-8 and TRBJ2-7, with TRBD2 identical over 9 bases. The germline V gene has CDR1 SGHTS and CDR2 YDEGEE. This CDR3 region has 16 residues. V was clipped by 1 base and J by 2 bases; unmatched bases: 7. This CDR3 reads CASSLRSSGDPYEQYF. Written as DNA, the CDR3 is TGTGCCAGCAGCTTGAGGTCTAGCGGGGACCCCTACGAGCAGTACTTC.

The chain links TRBV5-1 to TRBJ2-7; the D gene is possibly TRBD1 (5 bases). CDR3 length equals 16 residues. Looked up from germline, CDR1 is SGHRS and CDR2 is YFSETQ. Trimming cost V 4 bases and J 1 base, with 18 bases left between them. CDR3 coding DNA: TGCGCCAGCAGCCTAAGACCGGACACGCGATCCTACGAGCAGTACTTC. Translation: CASSLRPDTRSYEQYF. Based on the CDR3 plus reference TRBV5-1 and TRBJ2-7, the full variable domain is KAGVTQTPRYLIKTRGQQVTLSCSPISGHRSVSWYQQTPGQGLQFLFEYFSETQRNKGNFPGRFSGRQFSNSRSEMNVSTLELGDSALYLCASSLRPDTRSYEQYFGPGTRLTVT.

The rearrangement uses TRBV6-5 and TRBJ1-1, with D unclear. V was cut by 0 bases and J by 11 bases, with 19 bases left in between. The CDR3 is made up of 15 amino acids. The V gene's germline CDR1 is MNHEY and CDR2 SVGAGI. CDR3 sequence reads: CASSYSSGRNSRAFF. The CDR3 region has the DNA TGTGCCAGCAGTTACTCGTCGGGGAGAAACTCTAGGGCTTTCTTT.

The chain couples TRBV2 to TRBJ1-5, with D uncertain. This CDR3 is built from 14 residues. The germline V and J ends were trimmed by 3 bases and 2 bases, with 8 bases remaining between them. Germline loops: CDR1 SNHLY, CDR2 FYNNEI. The CDR3 is CASSEIVGNQPQHF. The CDR3 coding sequence is TGTGCCAGCAGTGAGATAGTAGGCAATCAGCCCCAGCATTTT. The full variable domain, with the rest looked up from reference TRBV2 and TRBJ1-5, is EPEVTQTPSHQVTQMGQEVILRCVPISNHLYFYWYRQILGQKVEFLVSFYNNEISEKSEIFDDQFSVERPDGSNFTLKIRSTKLEDSAMYFCASSEIVGNQPQHFGDGTRLSIL.

This clone was recorded a few times. The gene calls are TRBV9 and TRBJ2-7; no clear D. Germline V gene data show CDR1 as SGDLS and CDR2 as YYNGEE. The CDR3 runs 13 residues. Trimming removed 0 bases at V and 3 bases at J, with 7 bases between. The CDR3 reads CASSVEPGYEQYF. In DNA, the CDR3 is TGTGCCAGCAGCGTAGAACCGGGCTACGAGCAGTACTTC.

This clone was found a few times. The chain recombines TRBV6-1 with TRBJ1-2; 8 nucleotides align to TRBD1. Unmatched junction bases numbered 5, after V lost 10 bases and J lost 1 base. Germline CDR1 is MNHNS and CDR2 is SASEGT. The CDR3 totals 13 residues. DNA of the CDR3: TGTGCCACACAGACAGGGGATAACTATGGCTACACCTTC. This codes for CATQTGDNYGYTF.

The chain employs TRBV11-2 and TRBJ1-4; unclear D gene. The germline V and J ends were trimmed by 1 base and 8 bases, with 11 bases remaining between them. CDR1 is SGHAT, CDR2 FQNNGV, per germline. This CDR3 comprises 14 residues. In DNA, the CDR3 is TGTGCCAGCAGCTTAGGAGGGATGGGCGAAAAACTGTTTTTT. It encodes CASSLGGMGEKLFF. Using reference TRBV11-2 and TRBJ1-4 for the parts outside the CDR3, the full variable domain is EAGVAQSPRYKIIEKRQSVAFWCNPISGHATLYWYQQILGQGPKLLIQFQNNGVVDDSQLPKDRFSAERLKGVDSTLKIQPAKLEDSAVYLCASSLGGMGEKLFFGSGTQLSVL.

CDR3 DNA sequence: TGTGCCAGCAGTGCAGACAGGGCCTACATTAATGAGCAGTTCTTC. This translates into CASSADRAYINEQFF. The chain uses TRBV2 and TRBJ2-1, with TRBD1 matching over 7 bases. The V segment lost 4 bases and the J segment 7 bases; nucleotides outside the gene matches: 10. CDR3 size: 15 residues. Germline values: CDR1 SNHLY, CDR2 FYNNEI.

The CDR3 loop reads CASSQAVSGGRLVPGDTQYF. The CDR3 DNA is TGCGCCAGCAGCCAAGCGGTTAGCGGGGGCCGGCTTGTCCCAGGAGATACGCAGTATTTT. The chain is built from TRBV4-1 and TRBJ2-3; the match to TRBD2 covers 9 bases. The germline V gene encodes CDR1 MGHRA and CDR2 YSYEKL. CDR3 size: 20 residues. Losses at the gene ends were 1 base for V and 5 bases for J; bases not matched to a gene: 19.

This CDR3 reads CASSLTSGGRRETQYF. In nucleotides, the CDR3 is TGCGCCAGCAGCCTAACTAGCGGGGGGCGGCGAGAGACCCAGTACTTC. The rearrangement joins TRBV4-3 to TRBJ2-5; TRBD2 matches 12 bases. The junction had 7 bases not matched to a gene; V was cut back by 4 bases and J by 4 bases. The CDR3 is 16 residues long. CDR1 and CDR2 (germline): LGHNA, YSLEER.

This chain connects TRBV6-5 to TRBJ1-5; TRBD1 might be the D (6 bases). Per the germline V gene, CDR1 is MNHEY and CDR2 is SVGAGI. The V and J ends lost 6 bases and 6 bases respectively, with 18 bases between them. The CDR3 is made up of 15 amino acids. As DNA, the CDR3 is TGTGCCAGCAGCACCACAGGGTACGAGGTTCAGCCCCAGCATTTT. It encodes CASSTTGYEVQPQHF.